The subject of this entry is one TCR beta chain. This clonotype appeared a few times. It has no known antigen specificity. Per-base quality was not reported, and no clone a single base away is much larger than it. Sequenced using an Illumina NovaSeq 6000. TCRalpha and TCRbeta cDNA libraries were built by 5'RACE with constant-segment primers, adding sample barcodes and unique molecular identifiers. Trizol reagent was used to extract RNA from every sample. Amplification of the libraries took two PCR steps, and the second step added a second sample barcode plus Illumina TruSeq adapters. Libraries were sequenced on an Illumina NovaSeq with 2 x 150 bp paired-end reads. Per the source publication's procedure: Reads were demultiplexed and collapsed into UMI-guided consensus sequences with migec v1.2.7. Using mixcr v2.1.11, UMI consensuses were aligned to TRA and TRB V and J templates and then assembled into clonotypes. Expanded or contracted clonotypes were those called significant by both edgeR and NoisET, with noise models trained on biological replicates. For edgeR calls, a false discovery rate-adjusted p below 0.01 and a log2 fold-change threshold of 1 were applied. As an exploratory analysis of dynamics, PCA with hierarchical clustering was applied to max-normalized trajectories of the 1000 most abundant clonotypes. Separately sequenced CD4+ and CD8+ repertoires were used to assign a CD4 or CD8 phenotype to each responding clone. The public sequencing data were trimmed at Q25 with fastp and processed into clonotypes with MiXCR by TCRdb, which kept only in-frame beta chains. Rows merge per CDR3 protein into single entries with the most common DNA and genes. These V and J calls rely on TCRdb rather than the paper's analysis. This sample holds fewer than 150,000 distinct CDR3 sequences; 13% to 15% were observed only once. About 26% of the sample is held by the ten biggest clonotypes.

PBMCs were isolated by Ficoll-Paque density gradient centrifugation. Trimming at the junction amounts to 1 base on V and 6 bases on J, and the germline ends lie 4 bases apart. The CDR3, from cysteine to phenylalanine, totals 12 residues. Only the CDR3 DNA stays, 36 bases, in frame from base 1. For CDR1 and CDR2, the germline V gene (reference sequence) lists LGHDT and YNNKEL. These data originate in a study of T-cell memory formation after mild COVID-19 (TCRdb year 2021). In the study overall: TCR sequence clusters from the two donors were largely donor specific. T-cell clones expanding and contracting after mild COVID-19 in two donors were tracked by longitudinal TCRalpha and TCRbeta repertoire sequencing. Two young, previously healthy adult volunteers made up the cohort, one male and one female.

General study outcomes and caveats: The second-wave clones that peaked on day 37 were not confirmed to be SARS-CoV-2 specific. Some responding clones were found in pre-infection memory, which suggests that pre-existing cross-reactive memory T cells took part in the SARS-CoV-2 response. Balanced CD4/CD8 phenotypes were observed for clones contracting from day 15 to 85, whereas a bias towards CD4+ was observed for a second wave of clones expanding from day 15 to 37. Only two mild cases were covered in the study, and larger cohorts including severe cases with pre-infection samples were considered necessary. Contracting CD4+ clones were found mainly in CM and EM memory subsets, while CD8+ clones were enriched in EMRA.

The V and J genes are TRBV3-1 and TRBJ1-5; the D gene cannot be resolved reliably. The sequenced sample consisted of PBMCs or a T cell subset sorted from them (not recorded which). The source of this sequence is an adult woman who had mild COVID-19 (a few samples of this study predate the infection). The sample titles of this study are shuffled in the database, so cell type and time point are left out; the donor was told from shared clones. The bases read TGTGCCAGCAGCCAAGCCGGTCAGCCCCAGCATTTT. This gives the protein CASSQAGQPQHF.